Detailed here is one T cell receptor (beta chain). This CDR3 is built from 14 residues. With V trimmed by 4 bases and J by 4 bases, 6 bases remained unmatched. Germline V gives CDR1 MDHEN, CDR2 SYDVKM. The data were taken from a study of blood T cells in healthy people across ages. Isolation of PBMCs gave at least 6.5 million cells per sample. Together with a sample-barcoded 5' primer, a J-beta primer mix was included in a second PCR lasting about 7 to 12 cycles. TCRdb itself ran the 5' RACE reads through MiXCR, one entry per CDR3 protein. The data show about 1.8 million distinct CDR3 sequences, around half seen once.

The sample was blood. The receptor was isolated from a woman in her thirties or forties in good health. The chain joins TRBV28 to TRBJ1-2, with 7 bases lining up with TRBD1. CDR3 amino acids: CASSSGGEFYGYTF. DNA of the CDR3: TGTGCCAGCAGTTCAGGGGGAGAGTTCTATGGCTACACCTTC.